The 8 T cell receptor beta chains reported below all come from one sample, sequenced in a study of neurological immune-mediated disorders. TCRdb reprocessed the 5' RACE reads via MiXCR and lists one record per CDR3 protein. The sample yields around 50,000 distinct CDR3 sequences, 16% seen once. Sequenced input: PBMCs. These receptors all come from a man between 60 and 70 years old in good health.

This clonotype showed up many times. The chain joins TRBV12-3 or TRBV12-4 to TRBJ2-7; 9 nucleotides align to TRBD1. V gave up 4 bases and J gave up 9 bases; unmatched junction bases: 16. The CDR3 totals 16 residues. In nucleotides, the CDR3 is TGTGCCAGCAGTTCTTTGGGCTCAACAGGGGGCGGAGGGCAGTACTTC. Translating gives CASSSLGSTGGGGQYF.

The chain is built from TRBV29-1 and TRBJ2-2, with unresolved D. This CDR3 contains 13 residues. The germline gives CDR1 SQVTM, CDR2 ANQGSEA. Trimming removed 6 bases from V and 10 bases from J, with 18 bases in between. CDR3 amino acids: CSVTPSGGVELFF. DNA for the CDR3: TGCAGCGTCACTCCCTCTGGTGGAGTGGAGCTGTTTTTT.

This clonotype was counted many times. This chain joins TRBV18 and TRBJ2-5, with D perhaps TRBD2 (6 bases). V was clipped by 3 bases and J by 4 bases, with 6 bases between them. Germline values: CDR1 KGHSH, CDR2 LQKENI. The CDR3 totals 12 residues. The CDR3 is CASSPGGETQYF. CDR3 sequence (DNA): TGTGCCAGCTCACCGGGAGGAGAGACCCAGTACTTC.

Ten or more counts support this clonotype. This chain uses TRBV10-1 with TRBJ1-2; weak D call: TRBD1 (5 bases). The CDR3 is 14 amino acids. V gave up 7 bases and J gave up 4 bases, with 16 bases separating them. Per the germline V gene, CDR1 is WNHNN and CDR2 is SYGVQD (reference sequence). CDR3 coding DNA: TGCGCCAGCACCTCAGGGAGTCTAAGCTATGGCTACACCTTC. This gives the protein CASTSGSLSYGYTF.

In its sample, this clonotype was seen many times. The chain combines TRBV20-1 with TRBJ2-1; 7 bases match TRBD2. Germline V CDR1 and CDR2: DFQATT, SNEGSKA (reference sequence). CDR3 length: 13 amino acids. Trimming removed 3 bases from V and 9 bases from J; junction bases left unmatched: 8. The CDR3 DNA sequence: TGCAGTGCTAGTTCGGGGAGGGCCACTGAGCAGTTCTTC. This sequence encodes CSASSGRATEQFF.

This clonotype was recorded many times. The chain has TRBV5-1 and TRBJ2-1; TRBD1 agrees at 7 bases. Germline CDR1 reads SGHRS; CDR2 reads YFSETQ. The CDR3 sequence is 14 residues long. V dropped 3 bases and J dropped 4; count of bases not matched to a gene: 4. CDR3 protein: CASSSGTVYNEQFF. CDR3 coding DNA: TGCGCCAGCAGCTCCGGGACAGTGTACAATGAGCAGTTCTTC.

In its sample, this clonotype was seen many times. The chain is built from TRBV5-1 and TRBJ2-3; D remains unclear. CDR3 length: 15 residues. Deletions cut 4 bases from V and 0 bases from J, with 12 bases between. CDR1 and CDR2 (germline): SGHRS, YFSETQ. CDR3 in DNA: TGCGCCAGCAGCCCGGATGCGCGGAGCACAGATACGCAGTATTTT. Translation: CASSPDARSTDTQYF.

The CDR3 spells CASSYTTVTEAFF. CDR3 DNA: TGTGCCAGCAGCTACACGACGGTAACTGAAGCTTTCTTT. The gene calls are TRBV3-1 and TRBJ1-1; D not resolved. This CDR3 contains 13 residues. V was clipped by 5 bases and J by 5 bases, with 12 bases between them. The germline CDR1 and CDR2 sequences are LGHDT and YNNKEL (reference sequence). The full variable domain, in which reference TRBV3-1 and TRBJ1-1 provide the parts outside the CDR3, is DTAVSQTPKYLVTQMGNDKSIKCEQNLGHDTMYWYKQDSKKFLKIMFSYNNKELIINETVPNRFSPKSPDKAHLNLHINSLELGDSAVYFCASSYTTVTEAFFGQGTRLTVV.